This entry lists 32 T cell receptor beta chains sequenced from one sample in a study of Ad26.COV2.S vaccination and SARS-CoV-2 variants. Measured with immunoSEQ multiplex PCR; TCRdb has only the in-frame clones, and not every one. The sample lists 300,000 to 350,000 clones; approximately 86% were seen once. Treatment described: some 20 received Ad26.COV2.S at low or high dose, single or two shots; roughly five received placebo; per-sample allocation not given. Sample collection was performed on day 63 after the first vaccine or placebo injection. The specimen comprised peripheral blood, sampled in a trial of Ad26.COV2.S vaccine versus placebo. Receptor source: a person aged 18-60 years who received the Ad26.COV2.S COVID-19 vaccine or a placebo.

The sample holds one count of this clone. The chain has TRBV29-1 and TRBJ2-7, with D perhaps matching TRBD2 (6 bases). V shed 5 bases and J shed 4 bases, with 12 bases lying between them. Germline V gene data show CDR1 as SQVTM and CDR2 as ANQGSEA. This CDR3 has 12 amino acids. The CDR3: CSVSGVGYEQYF. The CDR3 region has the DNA TGCAGCGTTTCGGGGGTGGGTTACGAGCAGTACTTC.

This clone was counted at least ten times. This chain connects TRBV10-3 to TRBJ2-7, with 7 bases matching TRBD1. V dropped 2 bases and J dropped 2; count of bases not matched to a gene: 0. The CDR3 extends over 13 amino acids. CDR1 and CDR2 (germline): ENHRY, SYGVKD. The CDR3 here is CAISETGAYEQYF. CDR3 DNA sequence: TGTGCCATCAGTGAGACAGGGGCCTACGAGCAGTACTTC.

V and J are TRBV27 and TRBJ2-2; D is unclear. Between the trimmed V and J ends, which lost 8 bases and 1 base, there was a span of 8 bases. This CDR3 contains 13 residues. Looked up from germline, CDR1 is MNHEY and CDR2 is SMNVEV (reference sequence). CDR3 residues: CASGSGNTGELFF. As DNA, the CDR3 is TGTGCCAGCGGTTCAGGGAACACCGGGGAGCTGTTTTTT.

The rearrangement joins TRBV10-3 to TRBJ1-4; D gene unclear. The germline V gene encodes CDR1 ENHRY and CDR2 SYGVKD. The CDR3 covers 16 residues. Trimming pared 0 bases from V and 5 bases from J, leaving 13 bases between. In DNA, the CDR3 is TGTGCCATCAGTGAGTCGAGTGGGTCAGACAATGAAAAACTGTTTTTT. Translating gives CAISESSGSDNEKLFF.

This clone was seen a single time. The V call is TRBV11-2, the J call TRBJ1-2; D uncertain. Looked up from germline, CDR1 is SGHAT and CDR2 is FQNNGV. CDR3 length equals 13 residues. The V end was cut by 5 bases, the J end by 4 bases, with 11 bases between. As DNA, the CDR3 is TGTGCCAGCAGCCCAGCCTCCTTCTATGGCTACACCTTC. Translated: CASSPASFYGYTF.

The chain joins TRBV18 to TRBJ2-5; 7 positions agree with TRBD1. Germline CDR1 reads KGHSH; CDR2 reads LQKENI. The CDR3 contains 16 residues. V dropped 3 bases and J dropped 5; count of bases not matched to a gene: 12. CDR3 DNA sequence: TGTGCCAGCTCACCTCAGGGGGTGTTATCGGAGGAGACCCAGTACTTC. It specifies CASSPQGVLSEETQYF.

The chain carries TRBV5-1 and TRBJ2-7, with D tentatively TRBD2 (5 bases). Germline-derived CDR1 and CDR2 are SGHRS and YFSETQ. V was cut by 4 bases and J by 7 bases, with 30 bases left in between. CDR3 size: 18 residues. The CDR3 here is CASSLNLLSSAVVGEQYF. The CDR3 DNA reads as TGCGCCAGCAGCCTCAATCTCCTCTCGTCAGCGGTGGTGGGGGAGCAGTACTTC. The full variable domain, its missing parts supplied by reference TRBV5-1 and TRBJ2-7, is KAGVTQTPRYLIKTRGQQVTLSCSPISGHRSVSWYQQTPGQGLQFLFEYFSETQRNKGNFPGRFSGRQFSNSRSEMNVSTLELGDSALYLCASSLNLLSSAVVGEQYFGPGTRLTVT.

The CDR3: CAEKRASSGANVLTF. The DNA of the CDR3 is TGTGCTGAGAAGCGGGCCAGCTCTGGGGCCAACGTCCTGACTTTC. The chain combines TRBV6-5 with TRBJ2-6, with a weak D call TRBD2 (6 bases). This CDR3 comprises 15 residues. From germline, CDR1 is MNHEY and CDR2 SVGAGI.

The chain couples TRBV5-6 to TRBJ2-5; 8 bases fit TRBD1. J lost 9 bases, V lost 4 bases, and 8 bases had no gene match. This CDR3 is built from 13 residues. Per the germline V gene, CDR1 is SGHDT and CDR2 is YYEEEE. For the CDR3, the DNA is TGTGCCAGCAGCGAGACTAAACAGGGGGCCCAGTACTTC. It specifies CASSETKQGAQYF.

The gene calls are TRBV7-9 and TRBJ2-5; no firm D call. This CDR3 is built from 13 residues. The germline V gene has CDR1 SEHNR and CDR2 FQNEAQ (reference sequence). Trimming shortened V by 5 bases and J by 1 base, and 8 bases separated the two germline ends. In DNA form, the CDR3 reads TGTGCCAGCAGCGCACCTCCCCAAGAGACCCAGTACTTC. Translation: CASSAPPQETQYF.

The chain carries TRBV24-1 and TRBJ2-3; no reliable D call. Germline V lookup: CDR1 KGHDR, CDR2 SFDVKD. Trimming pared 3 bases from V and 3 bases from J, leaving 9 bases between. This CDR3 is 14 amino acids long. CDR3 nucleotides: TGTGCCACCAGTGATGGGCTAGGGACAGATACGCAGTATTTT. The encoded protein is CATSDGLGTDTQYF.

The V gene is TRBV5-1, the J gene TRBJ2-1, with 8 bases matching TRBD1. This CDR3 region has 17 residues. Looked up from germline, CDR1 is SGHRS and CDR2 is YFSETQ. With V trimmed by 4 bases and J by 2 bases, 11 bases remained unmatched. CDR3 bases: TGCGCCAGCAGCATTGGACAGGGAACAATTACCTACAATGAGCAGTTCTTC. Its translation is CASSIGQGTITYNEQFF.

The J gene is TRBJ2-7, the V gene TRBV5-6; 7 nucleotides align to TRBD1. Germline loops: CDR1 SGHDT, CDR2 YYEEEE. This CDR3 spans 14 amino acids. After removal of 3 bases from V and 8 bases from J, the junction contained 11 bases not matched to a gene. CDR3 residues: CASSSGTDSTKQYF. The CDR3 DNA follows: TGTGCCAGCAGCTCCGGGACAGATTCTACGAAGCAGTACTTC.

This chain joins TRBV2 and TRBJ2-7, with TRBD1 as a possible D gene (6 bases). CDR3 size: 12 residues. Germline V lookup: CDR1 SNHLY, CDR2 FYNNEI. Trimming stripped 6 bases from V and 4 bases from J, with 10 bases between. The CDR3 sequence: CASRDSFYEQYF. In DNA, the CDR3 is TGTGCCAGCAGGGACAGCTTTTACGAGCAGTACTTC.

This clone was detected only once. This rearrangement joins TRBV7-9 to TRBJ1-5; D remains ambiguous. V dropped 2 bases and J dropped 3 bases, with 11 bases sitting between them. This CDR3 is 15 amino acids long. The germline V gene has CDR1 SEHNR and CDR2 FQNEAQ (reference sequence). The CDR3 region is CASSLPGGVNQPQHF. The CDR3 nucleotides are TGTGCCAGCAGCTTACCAGGAGGAGTCAATCAGCCCCAGCATTTT.

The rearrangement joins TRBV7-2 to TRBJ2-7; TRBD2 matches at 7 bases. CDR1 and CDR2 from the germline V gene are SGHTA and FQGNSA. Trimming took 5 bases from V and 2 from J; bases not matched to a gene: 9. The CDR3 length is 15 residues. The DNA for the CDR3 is TGTGCCAGCAGCCCCTGGGACTACCCTACCTACGAGCAGTACTTC. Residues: CASSPWDYPTYEQYF.

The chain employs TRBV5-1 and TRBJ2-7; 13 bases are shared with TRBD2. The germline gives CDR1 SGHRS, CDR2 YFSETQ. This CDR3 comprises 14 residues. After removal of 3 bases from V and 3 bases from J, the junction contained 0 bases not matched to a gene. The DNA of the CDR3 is TGCGCCAGCAGCTGGACTAGCGGGAGCTACGAGCAGTACTTC. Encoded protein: CASSWTSGSYEQYF. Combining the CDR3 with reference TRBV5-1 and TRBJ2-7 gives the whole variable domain KAGVTQTPRYLIKTRGQQVTLSCSPISGHRSVSWYQQTPGQGLQFLFEYFSETQRNKGNFPGRFSGRQFSNSRSEMNVSTLELGDSALYLCASSWTSGSYEQYFGPGTRLTVT.

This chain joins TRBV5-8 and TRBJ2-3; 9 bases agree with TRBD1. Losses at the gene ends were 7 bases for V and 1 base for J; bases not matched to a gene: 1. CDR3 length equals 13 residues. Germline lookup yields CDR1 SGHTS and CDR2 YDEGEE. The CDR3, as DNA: TGTGCCAGCCGGGACAGGGGCACAGATACGCAGTATTTT. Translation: CASRDRGTDTQYF.

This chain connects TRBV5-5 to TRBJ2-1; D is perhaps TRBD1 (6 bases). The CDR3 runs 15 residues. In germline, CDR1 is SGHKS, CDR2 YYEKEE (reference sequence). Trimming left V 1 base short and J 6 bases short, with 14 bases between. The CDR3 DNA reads TGTGCCAGCAGCTTGAATTCGGGGACATTCAATGAGCAGTTCTTC. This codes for CASSLNSGTFNEQFF.

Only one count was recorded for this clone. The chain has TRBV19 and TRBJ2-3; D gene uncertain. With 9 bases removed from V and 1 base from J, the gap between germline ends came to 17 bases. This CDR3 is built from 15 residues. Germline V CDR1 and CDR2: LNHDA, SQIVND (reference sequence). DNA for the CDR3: TGTGCCAGCACAACTCGGGCGGTCCGCACAGATACGCAGTATTTT. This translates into CASTTRAVRTDTQYF.

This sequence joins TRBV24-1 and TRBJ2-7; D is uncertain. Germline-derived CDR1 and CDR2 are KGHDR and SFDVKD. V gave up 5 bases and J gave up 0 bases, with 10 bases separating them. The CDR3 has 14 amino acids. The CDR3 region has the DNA TGTGCCACCAGTGGGGCATCCGACTCCTACGAGCAGTACTTC. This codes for CATSGASDSYEQYF.

The CDR3 here is CASSLSGAYEQYF. For the CDR3, the DNA is TGTGCCAGCAGTTTATCAGGGGCGTACGAGCAGTACTTC. This chain connects TRBV28 to TRBJ2-7; perhaps TRBD1 as D (6 bases). Germline V gene sequence: CDR1 MDHEN, CDR2 SYDVKM. Trimming removed 1 base from V and 4 bases from J, with 8 bases in between. CDR3 size: 13 residues.

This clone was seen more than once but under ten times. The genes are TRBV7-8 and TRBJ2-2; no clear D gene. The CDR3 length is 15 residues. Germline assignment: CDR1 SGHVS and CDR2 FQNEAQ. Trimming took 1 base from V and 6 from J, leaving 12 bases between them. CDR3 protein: CASSLVGVAAGELFF. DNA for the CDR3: TGTGCCAGCAGCTTAGTTGGGGTAGCCGCCGGGGAGCTGTTTTTT.

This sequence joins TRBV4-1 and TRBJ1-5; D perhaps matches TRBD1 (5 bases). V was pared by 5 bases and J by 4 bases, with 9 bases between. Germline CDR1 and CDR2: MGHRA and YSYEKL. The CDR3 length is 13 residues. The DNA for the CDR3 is TGCGCCAGCAGCGGGACGGGGAATCAGCCCCAGCATTTT. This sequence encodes CASSGTGNQPQHF.

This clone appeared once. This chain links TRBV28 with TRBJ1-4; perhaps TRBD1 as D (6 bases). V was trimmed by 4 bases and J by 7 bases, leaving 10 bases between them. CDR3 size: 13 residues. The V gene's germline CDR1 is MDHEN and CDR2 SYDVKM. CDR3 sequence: CASSSGGPEKLFF. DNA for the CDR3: TGTGCCAGCAGTTCCGGGGGGCCTGAAAAACTGTTTTTT. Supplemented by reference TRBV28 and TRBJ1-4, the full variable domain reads DVKVTQSSRYLVKRTGEKVFLECVQDMDHENMFWYRQDPGLGLRLIYFSYDVKMKEKGDIPEGYSVSREKKERFSLILESASTNQTSMYLCASSSGGPEKLFFGSGTQLSVL.

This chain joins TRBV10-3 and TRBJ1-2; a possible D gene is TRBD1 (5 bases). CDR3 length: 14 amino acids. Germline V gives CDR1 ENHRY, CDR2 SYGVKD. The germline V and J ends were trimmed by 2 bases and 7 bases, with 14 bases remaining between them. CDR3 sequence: CAISEGVAGLGYTF. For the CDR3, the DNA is TGTGCCATCAGTGAGGGGGTCGCGGGACTTGGCTACACCTTC.

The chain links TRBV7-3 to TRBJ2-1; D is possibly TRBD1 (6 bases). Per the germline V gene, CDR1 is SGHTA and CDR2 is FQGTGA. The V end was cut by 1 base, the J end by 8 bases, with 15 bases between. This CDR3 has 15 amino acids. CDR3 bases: TGTGCCAGCAGCTTAATGGGAGCTGAGGGGGATGAGCAGTTCTTC. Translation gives CASSLMGAEGDEQFF.

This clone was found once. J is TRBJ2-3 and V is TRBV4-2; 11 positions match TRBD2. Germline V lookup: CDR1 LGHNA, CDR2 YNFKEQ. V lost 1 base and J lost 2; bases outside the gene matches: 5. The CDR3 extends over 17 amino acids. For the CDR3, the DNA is TGTGCCAGCAGCCAAGTGTTAGCGGGGGGGTACACAGATACGCAGTATTTT. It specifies CASSQVLAGGYTDTQYF.

This chain's CDR3 is CASSLVQAVYGGYTF. The CDR3 DNA reads as TGTGCCAGCAGCTTAGTCCAGGCGGTCTATGGAGGCTACACCTTC. The V and J genes are TRBV11-2 and TRBJ1-2, with D unclear. Germline V lookup: CDR1 SGHAT, CDR2 FQNNGV. V was shortened by 1 base and J by 8 bases, with 17 bases between the two germline ends. The CDR3 runs 15 residues.

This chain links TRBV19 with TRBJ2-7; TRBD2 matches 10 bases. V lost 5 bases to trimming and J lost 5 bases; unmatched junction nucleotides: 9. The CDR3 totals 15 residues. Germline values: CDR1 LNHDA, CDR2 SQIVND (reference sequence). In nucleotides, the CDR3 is TGTGCCAGTAGTGTTCAGCGGGGGGGGCTTCACGAGCAGTACTTC. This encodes CASSVQRGGLHEQYF.

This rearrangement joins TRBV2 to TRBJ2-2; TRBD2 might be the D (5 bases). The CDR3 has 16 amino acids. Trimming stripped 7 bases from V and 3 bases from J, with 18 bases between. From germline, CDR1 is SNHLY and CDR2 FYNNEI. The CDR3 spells CASTEGSSGYTGELFF. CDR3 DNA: TGTGCCAGCACCGAAGGTAGCAGCGGATACACCGGGGAGCTGTTTTTT.

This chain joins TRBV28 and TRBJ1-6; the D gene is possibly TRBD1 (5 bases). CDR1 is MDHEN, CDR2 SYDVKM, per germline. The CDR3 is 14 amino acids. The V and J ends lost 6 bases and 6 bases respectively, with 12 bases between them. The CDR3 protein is CASRPGRLNSPLHF. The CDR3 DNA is TGTGCCAGCAGACCGGGACGGCTTAATTCACCCCTCCACTTT.